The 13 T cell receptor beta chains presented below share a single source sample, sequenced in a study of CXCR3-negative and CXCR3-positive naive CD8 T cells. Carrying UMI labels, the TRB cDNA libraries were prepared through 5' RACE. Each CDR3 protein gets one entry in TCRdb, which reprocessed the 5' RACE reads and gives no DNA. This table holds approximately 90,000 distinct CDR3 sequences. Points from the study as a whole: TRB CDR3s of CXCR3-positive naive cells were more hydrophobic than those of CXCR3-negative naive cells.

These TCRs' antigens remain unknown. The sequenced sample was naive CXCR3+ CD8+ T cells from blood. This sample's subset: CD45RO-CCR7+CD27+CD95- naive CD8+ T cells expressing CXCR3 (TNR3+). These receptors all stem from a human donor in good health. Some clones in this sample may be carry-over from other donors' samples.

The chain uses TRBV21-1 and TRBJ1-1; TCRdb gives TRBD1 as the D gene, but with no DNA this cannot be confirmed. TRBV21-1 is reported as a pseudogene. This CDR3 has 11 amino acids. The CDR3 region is CASLPGVEAFF.

The CDR3 region is CASSPRRTSAYGYTF. The rearrangement uses TRBV28 and TRBJ1-2. CDR3 length: 15 residues. Looked up from germline, CDR1 is MDHEN and CDR2 is SYDVKM.

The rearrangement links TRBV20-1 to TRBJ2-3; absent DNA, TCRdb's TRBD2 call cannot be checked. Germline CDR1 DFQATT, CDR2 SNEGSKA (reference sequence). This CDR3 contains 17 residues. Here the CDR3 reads CSARTRLAGVVTDTQYF.

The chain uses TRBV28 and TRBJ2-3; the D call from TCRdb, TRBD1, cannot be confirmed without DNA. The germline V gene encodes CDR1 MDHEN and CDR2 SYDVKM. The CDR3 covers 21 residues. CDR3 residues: CASSLLNPIQSGHRRTDTQYF.

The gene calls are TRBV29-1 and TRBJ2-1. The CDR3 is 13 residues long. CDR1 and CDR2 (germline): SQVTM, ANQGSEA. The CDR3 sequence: CSVEESSYNEQFF.

CDR3 region: CSVEGYRAGLVGDTQYF. This chain links TRBV29-1 with TRBJ2-3; TCRdb outputs TRBD2, but without DNA this stays unchecked. From germline, CDR1 is SQVTM and CDR2 ANQGSEA. This CDR3 region has 17 residues.

The CDR3 region is CASSLAEGKDTRWETQYF. This sequence joins TRBV7-2 and TRBJ2-5; the D call of TRBD1 rests on TCRdb alone, since no DNA is present to check it. Germline loops: CDR1 SGHTA, CDR2 FQGNSA. The CDR3 length is 18 residues.

The CDR3 reads CASSGELGTSAHEQYF. The chain is built from TRBV9 and TRBJ2-7; the D call from TCRdb, TRBD1, cannot be confirmed without DNA. The CDR3 loop spans 16 amino acids. Germline loops: CDR1 SGDLS, CDR2 YYNGEE.

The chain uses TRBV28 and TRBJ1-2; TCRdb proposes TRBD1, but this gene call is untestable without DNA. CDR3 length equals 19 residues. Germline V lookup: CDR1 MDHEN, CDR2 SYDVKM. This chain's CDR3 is CASSRKPGQETGIDYGYTF.

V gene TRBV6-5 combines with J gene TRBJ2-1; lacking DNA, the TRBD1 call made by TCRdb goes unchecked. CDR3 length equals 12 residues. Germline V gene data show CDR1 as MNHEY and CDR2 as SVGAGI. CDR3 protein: CASSYLGDEQFF.

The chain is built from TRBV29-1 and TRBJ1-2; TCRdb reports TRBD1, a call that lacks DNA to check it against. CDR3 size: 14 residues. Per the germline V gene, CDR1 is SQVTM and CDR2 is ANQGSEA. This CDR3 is CSVTLQGAFYGYTF.

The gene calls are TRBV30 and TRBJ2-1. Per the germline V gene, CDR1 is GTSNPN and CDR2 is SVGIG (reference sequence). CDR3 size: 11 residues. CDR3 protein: CASLWGREQFF. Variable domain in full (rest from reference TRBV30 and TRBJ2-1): SQTIHQWPATLVQPVGSPLSLECTVEGTSNPNLYWYRQAAGRGLQLLFYSVGIGQISSEVPQNLSASRPQDRQFILSSKKLLLSDSGFYLCASLWGREQFFGPGTRLTVL.

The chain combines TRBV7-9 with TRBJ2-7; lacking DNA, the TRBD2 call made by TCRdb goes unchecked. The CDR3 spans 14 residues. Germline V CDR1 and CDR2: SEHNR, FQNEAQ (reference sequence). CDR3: CASSPPGQPYEQYF.